Listed here are 25 T cell receptor beta chains from one sample, sequenced in a study of T-cell memory formation after mild COVID-19. MiXCR was run by TCRdb on the 5' RACE reads, yielding one entry per CDR3 protein. The sample records around 200,000 distinct CDR3 sequences, roughly 10% being singletons. Sequenced input: PBMCs or a T cell subset sorted from them (not recorded which). The receptors were gathered from a young man who had mild COVID-19 (a few samples of this study predate the infection). Cell type and time point are not known.

There are a few counts of this clonotype. One junction end does not reproduce the germline sequence, and a read error may be involved. The chain employs TRBV7-7 and TRBJ1-4; D remains ambiguous. CDR1 and CDR2 from the germline V gene are SSHAT and FNYEAQ (reference sequence). CDR3 length: 14 amino acids. As DNA, the CDR3 is TGTGCTAGCAGCGCCCATGGGTCTAATGAAAAACTGTTTTTT. Protein product: CASSAHGSNEKLFF.

The gene calls are TRBV6-5 and TRBJ1-1, with D possibly matching TRBD1 (5 bases). This CDR3 is built from 15 residues. Trimming took off 6 bases at V and 8 bases at J, with 22 bases between the two ends. In germline, CDR1 is MNHEY, CDR2 SVGAGI. Here the CDR3 DNA reads TGTGCCAGCAGAAGGCCGGGACCAGGTACTAAAGAAGCTTTCTTT. Translating gives CASRRPGPGTKEAFF.

This clonotype was recorded at least ten times. The chain couples TRBV10-3 to TRBJ2-7; no reliable D call. V lost 6 bases and J 0 bases, leaving 12 bases between the germline ends. Germline CDR1 reads ENHRY; CDR2 reads SYGVKD. This CDR3 has 14 residues. The CDR3 sequence is CAISSGKSSYEQYF. DNA of the CDR3: TGTGCCATCAGCTCAGGCAAGAGCTCCTACGAGCAGTACTTC.

The chain uses TRBV28 and TRBJ2-7, with D tentatively TRBD2 (6 bases). Germline CDR1 and CDR2: MDHEN and SYDVKM. V lost 10 bases and J lost 5, with 21 bases in between. The CDR3 loop spans 14 amino acids. CDR3 sequence (DNA): TGTGCCACTAACTCCCAAGCAGGAGGGAACGAGCAGTACGTC. Protein sequence: CATNSQAGGNEQYV.

The V and J genes are TRBV7-3 and TRBJ1-1; D may be TRBD1 (6 bases). The CDR3 sequence is 16 residues long. Per germline, CDR1 SGHTA and CDR2 FQGTGA. Trimming took 5 bases from V and 4 from J, leaving 20 bases between them. CDR3 region: CASSVGPRGWGTEAFF. DNA of the CDR3: TGTGCCAGCAGCGTAGGGCCCAGGGGTTGGGGCACTGAAGCTTTCTTT. Full variable domain (missing parts from reference TRBV7-3 and TRBJ1-1): GAGVSQTPSNKVTEKGKYVELRCDPISGHTALYWYRQSLGQGPEFLIYFQGTGAADDSGLPNDRFFAVRPEGSVSTLKIQRTERGDSAVYLCASSVGPRGWGTEAFFGQGTRLTVV.

This clonotype was observed a handful of times. The rearrangement links TRBV7-9 to TRBJ1-6; D remains unclear. The CDR3 runs 15 residues. Germline CDR1 and CDR2: SEHNR and FQNEAQ (reference sequence). V was pared by 8 bases and J by 0 bases, with 11 bases between. CDR3 sequence (DNA): TGTGCCAGCGAGACGGTCAGCTCCTATAATTCACCCCTCCACTTT. It encodes CASETVSSYNSPLHF.

The chain carries TRBV5-1 and TRBJ1-1; D gene ambiguous. Trimming took 1 base from V and 1 from J, leaving 11 bases between them. Germline-derived CDR1 and CDR2 are SGHRS and YFSETQ. The CDR3 is 15 amino acids. The CDR3 DNA sequence: TGCGCCAGCAGCTTGCAATTTTCAGGGAACACTGAAGCTTTCTTT. Translating it yields CASSLQFSGNTEAFF.

V gene TRBV20-1 combines with J gene TRBJ2-1, with D uncertain. Trimming removed 5 bases from V and 0 bases from J, with 8 bases in between. The CDR3 extends over 13 amino acids. Germline V lookup: CDR1 DFQATT, CDR2 SNEGSKA (reference sequence). CDR3 DNA sequence: TGCAGTGCTTGTCGAAGCTCCTACAATGAGCAGTTCTTC. It is translated as CSACRSSYNEQFF.

This clonotype appeared a few times. This rearrangement joins TRBV20-1 to TRBJ1-2; D is perhaps TRBD1 (6 bases). This CDR3 region has 13 residues. Germline V gives CDR1 DFQATT, CDR2 SNEGSKA (reference sequence). Trimming took off 7 bases at V and 3 bases at J, with 15 bases between the two ends. CDR3 loop: CSGPRGGDYGYTF. The CDR3 DNA reads as TGCAGTGGGCCCCGTGGGGGCGACTATGGCTACACCTTC.

This rearrangement joins TRBV24-1 to TRBJ1-5; 7 bases line up with TRBD1. Germline lookup yields CDR1 KGHDR and CDR2 SFDVKD. V was pared by 0 bases and J by 16 bases, with 5 bases of the junction left unmatched. The CDR3 runs 12 residues. CDR3 nucleotide sequence: TGTGCCACCAGTGATTTGCCAGGACAGGTACATTTT. Translating gives CATSDLPGQVHF.

This chain connects TRBV18 to TRBJ1-5, with D possibly being TRBD1 (6 bases). Germline V gene sequence: CDR1 KGHSH, CDR2 LQKENI. Trimming left V 5 bases short and J 4 bases short, with 9 bases between. The CDR3 is made up of 13 amino acids. Here the CDR3 DNA reads TGTGCCAGCTCAGCAGGGGAAAATCAGCCCCAGCATTTT. It yields the protein CASSAGENQPQHF.

The chain combines TRBV6-2 or TRBV6-3 with TRBJ2-1, with 10 positions matching TRBD2. This CDR3 spans 15 amino acids. Germline V gene sequence: CDR1 MNHEY, CDR2 SVGEGT. V lost 5 bases, J lost 2 bases, and 3 bases stayed unmatched. CDR3 nucleotides: TGTGCCAGCAGTAAGCGGGGGGGCCCCTACAATGAGCAGTTCTTC. As protein: CASSKRGGPYNEQFF.

This clonotype was seen only a few times. The chain links TRBV18 to TRBJ2-7; D may be TRBD2 (6 bases). Trimming cost V 4 bases and J 5 bases, with 12 bases left between them. The germline gives CDR1 KGHSH, CDR2 LQKENI. The CDR3 sequence is 13 residues long. The CDR3 loop is CASSLQPGDEQYF. The CDR3, as DNA: TGTGCCAGCTCACTCCAGCCGGGGGACGAGCAGTACTTC.

J is TRBJ2-5 and V is TRBV19, with TRBD2 identical over 9 bases. With 5 bases clipped from V and 2 bases from J, the junction kept 6 bases outside the gene matches. Germline CDR1 is LNHDA and CDR2 is SQIVND (reference sequence). The length of the CDR3 is 15 residues. The CDR3 is CASSGLAGSQETQYF. CDR3 coding DNA: TGTGCCAGTAGTGGGCTAGCGGGGAGTCAAGAGACCCAGTACTTC.

At least ten counts were recorded for this clonotype. This chain joins TRBV7-3 and TRBJ2-7; 10 nucleotides align to TRBD1. Per germline, CDR1 SGHTA and CDR2 FQGTGA. The CDR3 length is 16 residues. The J segment lost 0 bases and the V segment lost 3 bases, leaving 5 bases of the junction unmatched. The CDR3 coding sequence is TGTGCCAGCAGCTTCTCGGGACAGGGGAGCTCCTACGAGCAGTACTTC. This codes for CASSFSGQGSSYEQYF.

This clonotype was seen more than once but under ten times. The chain recombines TRBV12-3 or TRBV12-4 with TRBJ1-5; the match to TRBD1 covers 7 bases. The CDR3 sequence is 15 residues long. V dropped 6 bases and J dropped 3; count of bases not matched to a gene: 8. The CDR3 bases are TGTGCCAGCAGGCCCGGGACAGCCTACAATCAGCCCCAGCATTTT. Translation: CASRPGTAYNQPQHF.

This clonotype is medium-sized by share. A junction end diverges from the germline sequence, so it may reflect a read error. The chain couples TRBV5-1 to TRBJ2-3, with a tentative D call TRBD1 (6 bases). The CDR3 totals 14 residues. Germline CDR1 and CDR2: SGHRS and YFSETQ. The CDR3 region has the DNA TGTGCCAGCAGCTTAGGACAGAGCACAGATACGCAGTATTTT. Translation: CASSLGQSTDTQYF.

This chain links TRBV7-3 with TRBJ2-1; D possibly matches TRBD1 or TRBD2 (5 bases each). V lost 5 bases and J 11 bases, leaving 16 bases between the germline ends. In germline, CDR1 is SGHTA, CDR2 FQGTGA. The CDR3 totals 13 residues. The CDR3: CASSPGAAQQQFF. The CDR3 region has the DNA TGTGCCAGCAGCCCCGGGGCGGCCCAGCAGCAGTTCTTC.

There are a few counts of this clonotype. J is TRBJ2-3 and V is TRBV7-3; 7 bases are a match to TRBD2. The CDR3 covers 16 residues. The V gene's germline CDR1 is SGHTA and CDR2 FQGTGA. V lost 5 bases, J lost 4 bases, and 12 bases stayed unmatched. CDR3 amino acids: CASSPSPGRGSDTQYF. The CDR3 DNA is TGTGCCAGCAGCCCCTCCCCAGGGCGGGGGTCAGATACGCAGTATTTT.

This clonotype has at least ten counts. The chain joins TRBV3-1 to TRBJ2-3, with unresolved D. V lost 3 bases, J lost 5 bases, and 3 bases lay in between. Germline V gene lookup returns CDR1 LGHDT and CDR2 YNNKEL (reference sequence). The CDR3 loop spans 11 amino acids. The CDR3 here is CASSQLDTQYF. CDR3 DNA: TGTGCCAGCAGCCAGTTAGATACGCAGTATTTT.

This clonotype was counted only a few times. The chain couples TRBV4-3 to TRBJ1-4; D gene unclear. The V and J ends lost 4 bases and 8 bases respectively, with 17 bases between them. Germline CDR1 LGHNA, CDR2 YSLEER. CDR3 size: 15 residues. CDR3 sequence reads: CASSPTRGAEEKLFF. CDR3 in DNA: TGCGCCAGCAGCCCAACAAGAGGAGCGGAAGAAAAACTGTTTTTT.

V usage is TRBV15 and J usage is TRBJ2-7, with 7 bases identical to TRBD1. CDR3 size: 14 residues. The V gene's germline CDR1 is LNHNV and CDR2 YYDKDF (reference sequence). V trimming: 1 base; J trimming: 5 bases; junction bases outside the gene matches: 5. CDR3: CATSRGGTADEQYF. The CDR3 region has the DNA TGTGCCACCAGCAGAGGGGGGACAGCGGACGAGCAGTACTTC.

This clonotype turned up a few times. The rearrangement joins TRBV28 to TRBJ2-1; D might be TRBD1 or TRBD2, each matching 5 bases. The CDR3 covers 16 residues. CDR1 MDHEN and CDR2 SYDVKM come from the germline V gene. V was clipped by 6 bases and J by 7 bases, with 22 bases between them. The CDR3 sequence: CASRSPGLLKANEQFF. The CDR3 nucleotides read TGTGCCAGCAGGAGCCCGGGGCTACTAAAAGCTAATGAGCAGTTCTTC.

This clonotype was picked up a small number of times. The CDR3: CASSQGWTSGGYEQYF. DNA of the CDR3: TGTGCCAGCAGCCAAGGTTGGACTAGCGGGGGCTACGAGCAGTACTTC. The chain couples TRBV3-1 to TRBJ2-7; 13 bases are shared with TRBD2. V shed 1 base and J 3 bases; nucleotides not matched to a gene: 3. This CDR3 has 16 amino acids. Germline V gene data show CDR1 as LGHDT and CDR2 as YNNKEL (reference sequence).

The chain carries TRBV5-1 and TRBJ1-2; tentative D call: TRBD1 (6 bases). CDR1 SGHRS and CDR2 YFSETQ come from the germline V gene. This CDR3 has 16 residues. The V gene lost 4 bases and the J gene lost 0 bases, with 16 bases spanning the gap. The CDR3 region has the DNA TGCGCCAGCAGCCCGGACGGAGGGGGGCCTAACTATGGCTACACCTTC. Protein sequence: CASSPDGGGPNYGYTF.